The rows below give T cell receptor beta chains drawn from one sample of a study of blood T cell repertoires in COVID-19. The method was immunoSEQ multiplex PCR; TCRdb's version includes in-frame clones alone and lacks a portion of them. The sample lists a few hundred thousand clones, around 85% occurring once. Sequencing was performed on PBMCs or T cells enriched from blood (not recorded which). All receptors derive from a middle-aged woman with acute COVID-19. Both conserved end residues are part of each CDR3. D genes are given only for firm matches. Expanded clones are given a class, and other clones once, few, many or no size at all.

TRBJ1-1 | once | TRBV2 | . | 11 | TGTGCCAGCACCAAGAACACTGAAGCTTTCTTT | CASTKNTEAFF
TRBJ1-5 | . | TRBV28 | . | 15 | TGTGCCAGCATTGCAAGGGGAAATAGCAATCAGCCCCAGCATTTT | CASIARGNSNQPQHF
TRBJ1-5 | . | TRBV24-1 | TRBD1 | 21 | TGTGCCACCATCCCTCTTACCGGGACAGCGATCGGGGGGGGGATCAATCAGCCCCAGCATTTT | CATIPLTGTAIGGGINQPQHF
TRBJ2-2 | . | TRBV11-2 | . | 15 | TGTGCCAGCAGCTTAAAACTAGCTGACACCGGGGAGCTGTTTTTT | CASSLKLADTGELFF
TRBJ2-5 | . | TRBV3-1/TRBV3-2 | TRBD1 | 16 | TGTGCCAGCAGCCAAGAGGGCAGGGGGCGAGGGGAGACCCAGTACTTC | CASSQEGRGRGETQYF
TRBJ1-1 | . | TRBV7-9 | TRBD1 | 11 | TGTGCCAGCAGCTTAGCGGACAGGGCTTTCTTT | CASSLADRAFF
TRBJ2-2 | . | TRBV19 | . | 16 | TGTGCCAGTAGCCAGGTCCGGACATCCTACACCGGGGAGCTGTTTTTT | CASSQVRTSYTGELFF
TRBJ2-7 | once | TRBV30 | . | 14 | TGTGCCTGGAGTTCGCAGGGGAATTTTCGGGAGCAGTACTTC | CAWSSQGNFREQYF
TRBJ1-1 | . | TRBV5-8 | . | 14 | TGTGCCAGCAGCTTGCGGGGAACTAACACTGAAGCTTTCTTT | CASSLRGTNTEAFF
TRBJ1-1 | . | TRBV6-6 | TRBD1 | 14 | TGTGCCAGCAGTAAGCAGGGGGATGGCACTGAAGCTTTCTTT | CASSKQGDGTEAFF
TRBJ2-6 | . | TRBV28 | . | 14 | TGTGCCAGCAGTTTCCGCTCTGGGGCCAACGTCCTGACTTTC | CASSFRSGANVLTF
TRBJ1-2 | . | TRBV12-5 | TRBD1 | 16 | TGTGCTAGTGGTTTGGTACTCCCAGGGGGAAACTATGGCTACACCTTC | CASGLVLPGGNYGYTF
TRBJ1-4 | . | TRBV11-2 | . | 17 | TGTGCCAGCAGCGCTCGTAGAGGGGAGGGGGTAAATGAAAAACTGTTTTTT | CASSARRGEGVNEKLFF
TRBJ1-2 | . | TRBV18 | . | 13 | TGTGCCAGTTCACAGCGGTCTGAGGGTGGCTACACCTTC | CASSQRSEGGYTF
TRBJ1-2 | . | TRBV27 | . | 15 | TGTGCCAGCAGTCCCAGCCTTGGGGCAGCCTGGGGCTACACCTTC | CASSPSLGAAWGYTF
TRBJ1-1 | few | TRBV2 | . | 16 | TGTGCCAGCAGTCTGAGGACTCAAGGGGGTAACACTGAAGCTTTCTTT | CASSLRTQGGNTEAFF
TRBJ1-4 | . | TRBV19 | TRBD1 | 16 | TGTGCCAGTAGTACCGGACAGGGGATAACTAATGAAAAACTGTTTTTT | CASSTGQGITNEKLFF
TRBJ1-6 | few | TRBV7-9 | . | 16 | TGTGCCAGCAGCTTAGTAGGCGGCCCCTATAATTCACCCCTCCACTTT | CASSLVGGPYNSPLHF
TRBJ2-7 | . | TRBV6-5 | TRBD2 | 14 | TGTGCCAGCAGGACCGGGACTAGCGTCTACGAGCAGTACTTC | CASRTGTSVYEQYF
TRBJ2-2 | few | TRBV6-1 | . | 14 | TGTGCCAGCAGTGAAGCGGGAGACACCGGGGAGCTGTTTTTT | CASSEAGDTGELFF
TRBJ2-3 | . | TRBV7-9 | TRBD1 | 16 | TGTGCCAGCAGCCGCCTCGGGACAGCCTCCACAGATACGCAGTATTTT | CASSRLGTASTDTQYF
TRBJ2-2 | . | TRBV4-3 | . | 14 | TGCGCCAGCAGCCAAGAGTGGCCCACCGGGGAGCTGTTTTTT | CASSQEWPTGELFF
TRBJ2-5 | . | TRBV3-1/TRBV3-2 | . | 15 | TGTGCCAGCAGCCAAGCGGTCGGGGTACAAGAGACCCAGTACTTC | CASSQAVGVQETQYF
TRBJ1-1 | . | TRBV7-8 | . | 15 | TGTGCCAGCAGCATCTACTCGCTGTCCGGCACTGAAGCTTTCTTT | CASSIYSLSGTEAFF
TRBJ2-2 | . | TRBV2 | TRBD1 | 14 | TGTGCCAGCAGGGGAGGACAGGGGTCCGGGGAGCTGTTTTTT | CASRGGQGSGELFF
TRBJ1-2 | . | TRBV6-5 | TRBD1 | 14 | TGTGCCAGCAGTAAGGACAGGGCCAACTATGGCTACACCTTC | CASSKDRANYGYTF
TRBJ2-5 | . | TRBV20-1 | TRBD1 | 11 | TGCAGTTGGGACAGGGTTCAGACCCAGTACTTC | CSWDRVQTQYF
TRBJ1-4 | . | TRBV27 | . | 15 | TGTGCCAGCAGTTTAAAGGTGGCAGGTAATGAAAAACTGTTTTTT | CASSLKVAGNEKLFF
TRBJ2-2 | . | TRBV27 | TRBD1 | 14 | TGTGCCAGCAGTTCCGGACAGGGTACCGGGGAGCTGTTTTTT | CASSSGQGTGELFF
TRBJ2-3 | . | TRBV7-3 | . | 14 | TGTGCCAGCAGCCCTTCAGGGATTCAAGATACGCAGTATTTT | CASSPSGIQDTQYF
TRBJ1-3 | . | TRBV2 | . | 13 | TGTGCCAGCGGGGGGGGACCCAGGGGCACCATATATTTT | CASGGGPRGTIYF
TRBJ2-7 | . | TRBV7-2 | . | 15 | TGTGCCAGCAGCTCCGGGCGGGATTTCTCCTACGAGCAGTACTTC | CASSSGRDFSYEQYF
TRBJ2-7 | . | TRBV7-9 | . | 16 | TGTGCCAGCAGCTCGCCGGGACACCTAACTACCTACGAGCAGTACTTC | CASSSPGHLTTYEQYF
TRBJ2-3 | once | TRBV19 | . | 13 | TGTGCCAGTAGTCGGAGGGGTGCAGATACGCAGTATTTT | CASSRRGADTQYF
TRBJ1-1 | . | TRBV6-5 | . | 14 | TGTGCCAGCAGTTCCAGGGGTGTGAACACTGAAGCTTTCTTT | CASSSRGVNTEAFF
TRBJ2-7 | . | TRBV27 | TRBD1 | 15 | TGTGCCAGCAGTTTGGACAGGGCGAGGGGCTACGAGCAGTACTTC | CASSLDRARGYEQYF
TRBJ1-1 | few | TRBV30 | . | 14 | TGTGCCGGTGGGAGGAGGGGAATGAACACTGAAGCTTTCTTT | CAGGRRGMNTEAFF
TRBJ2-5 | . | TRBV9 | TRBD2 | 16 | TGTGCCAGCAGCACCCTAGCGGGGGGGGCGGTAGAGACCCAGTACTTC | CASSTLAGGAVETQYF
TRBJ2-7 | . | TRBV28 | TRBD2 | 15 | TGTGCCAGCAGTTTATTTTCTAGCGGGAGCTACGAGCAGTACTTC | CASSLFSSGSYEQYF
TRBJ2-7 | . | TRBV12-3/TRBV12-4 | . | 13 | TGTGCCAGCAGTTTCGCGGGAAACTACGAGCAGTACTTC | CASSFAGNYEQYF
TRBJ1-6 | . | TRBV27 | . | 16 | TGTGCCAGCAGTTTAGGTCTCCGGGGCTATAATTCACCCCTCCACTTT | CASSLGLRGYNSPLHF
TRBJ1-5 | . | TRBV2 | . | 15 | TGTGCCAGCAGTGCTCAGGGTCACAGCAATCAGCCCCAGCATTTT | CASSAQGHSNQPQHF
TRBJ2-7 | . | TRBV7-9 | . | 14 | TGTGCCAGCAGCGCCGGGACTCCAGCCTACGAGCAGTACTTC | CASSAGTPAYEQYF
TRBJ1-5 | . | TRBV2 | TRBD1 | 14 | TGTGCCAGCAGTACTGGACAGGGACGGCAGCCCCAGCATTTT | CASSTGQGRQPQHF
TRBJ2-1 | once | TRBV27 | . | 12 | TGTGCCAGCAGCCAGGGGGGCAATGAGCAGTTCTTC | CASSQGGNEQFF
TRBJ2-7 | . | TRBV7-2 | TRBD1 | 15 | TGTGCCAGCAGCTTACGGACAGGGGAGGCCCACGAGCAGTACTTC | CASSLRTGEAHEQYF
TRBJ2-7 | . | TRBV5-1 | . | 14 | TGCGCCAGCAGCTTGCAGGGGTCACCTTACGAGCAGTACTTC | CASSLQGSPYEQYF
TRBJ2-3 | . | TRBV14 | . | 14 | TGTGCCAGCAGCCAGGGCAGAAGCACAGATACGCAGTATTTT | CASSQGRSTDTQYF
TRBJ2-3 | . | TRBV28 | TRBD2 | 16 | TGTGCCAGCAGTTTATTTGGGACTAGCGGAACAGATACGCAGTATTTT | CASSLFGTSGTDTQYF
TRBJ1-1 | . | TRBV3-1/TRBV3-2 | . | 14 | TGTGCCAGCAGCCAGCAACAGGGAGTCACTGAAGCTTTCTTT | CASSQQQGVTEAFF
TRBJ1-4 | few | TRBV5-1 | . | 15 | TGCGCCAGCAGCTTGGCCGCGGGGGGTAATGAAAAACTGTTTTTT | CASSLAAGGNEKLFF
TRBJ1-2 | once | TRBV10-3 | . | 14 | TGTGCCATCAGGCAGGGATCGGTGGACTATGGCTACACCTTC | CAIRQGSVDYGYTF